Given below is one T cell receptor (beta chain) in context. What this receptor recognizes is not known. No much larger clone exists at a distance of one base, and base qualities are not known. Only healthy Caucasian donors were included. Three pairs of female monozygotic twins, all aged about 18 to 29 years, made up the twin cohort. Peripheral blood mononuclear cells were used as the source from which RNA for TCR libraries was isolated. The library was made by 5' RACE. Sequencing used an Illumina HiSeq 2000. A universal primer binding site was added through template switching, and the final cDNA carried a unique molecular identifier so that TCR cDNA molecules could be counted accurately. Specific primers in the conserved constant-segment region were used to synthesize first-strand cDNA for the TCR alpha and beta chains. Each cDNA library was double barcoded, with a SMART-Mk sample barcode plus Illumina barcodes, to control for contamination. TruSeq adapter sequences along with Illumina sample barcodes were introduced in two successive PCR steps. TCR alpha and beta cDNA libraries were sequenced on the Illumina HiSeq platform with custom primers. The authors' pipeline ran thus. MiGEC processed the raw reads to extract unique molecular identifiers, while MiXCR was used to determine the CDR3 positions. Recombination models were inferred per individual with the repgenHMM and IGoR tools using an EM algorithm. Shared clonotype analysis was performed with the tcR package in R, normalizing sharing by the product of cloneset sizes. To study raw recombination without the effects of thymic and clonal selection, out-of-frame nonproductive sequences were analyzed. The public reads were reanalyzed by TCRdb: fastp trimming at Q25, MiXCR alignment, in-frame beta chains only. Each CDR3 protein appears once, grouped with its most common genes and DNA. The V and J calls reflect TCRdb's pipeline rather than the authors' work. The sample table records about 720,000 distinct CDR3 sequences; around a sixth of these occur just once. The ten largest account for around 13% of the sample.

These data belong to a study of identical twins (TCRdb year 2016). A note on the overall study: The study deep-sequenced TCR alpha and beta repertoires from monozygotic twins, unrelated adults of various ages and cord blood to test whether fetal clonotypes persist. Replicate twin experiments were performed at different times using different library preparation protocols to rule out contamination.

What the work shows at the level of the full study, not this receptor alone: In beta out-of-frame sequences, excess twin sharing was weaker, because having fewer shared sequences lowered the signal-to-noise ratio. Abundant cord blood beta clonotypes had fewer insertions, young adult naive repertoires showed a similar but weaker trend, and memory repertoires showed no such trend. Compared with coincidental sharing between unrelated individuals, out-of-frame TCR alpha sequences shared between twins had an excess of sequences with low generation probability. In monozygotic twins, out-of-frame TCR alpha sharing was systematically underestimated by recombination models, although the models agreed with sharing between unrelated individuals. Invariant T cells such as MAIT and iNKT could partly confound zero-insertion analyses, though diverse VJ usage argued against this for most clonotypes. Because the same donors could not be followed over many years, the conclusions depended on cross-sectional statistical analysis.

This sample also appeared in a second study, on T cells expressing NK-cell markers. That second publication adds: TCR beta-chain repertoires were profiled in sorted CD3+CD56+NKG2C+, CD3+CD56+NKG2C- and CD3+CD56-NKG2C+ T-cell subsets from several donors. Among the eight sequenced donors, seven were HCMV-seropositive and one was HCMV-seronegative. To restrict sorting to alphabetaTCR-expressing T cells, an anti-gammadeltaTCR antibody was added in several experiments. In about six donors, the dominant CD3+CD56+NKG2C+ clonotypes were found to rank among the top 10 CD8+ clonotypes and to make up roughly 1.0-7.5% of CD8+ T cells. Those dominant clonotypes were again the most abundant among CD3+CD56-NKG2C+ cells in a few donors, at about 28.3-60.1%. Whether the expanded NKG2C-expressing T cell clones were specific for HCMV antigens was left unclear. Randomly selected healthy volunteers, three men and five women, were used as the eight sequenced donors. HCMV serostatus was determined by detecting HCMV-specific IgG in serum with a commercial ELISA kit. Bulk peripheral blood T-cell repertoires were additionally sequenced from unsorted PBMC for over 5 donors. MIGEC was used to demultiplex reads and group the reads by UMI, and MiTCR was used to assemble and quantify clonotypes. Only TCR cDNA sequences supported by at least two reads were kept to exclude erroneous sequences. The tcR package was used for downstream repertoire analysis, with clonotypes matched between fractions based on CDR3 nucleotide sequence plus V segment. Antigen specificity was annotated against VDJdb with VDJmatch, allowing one amino acid substitution in CDR3.

The specimen was PBMCs. This TCR was recovered from a young woman in good health.

The nucleotide sequence reads as follows: TGTGCCAGCAGTCGCACTAGCGGGAGAAACGAGCAGTACTTC. Its translation reads: CASSRTSGRNEQYF. The chain employs TRBV5-5 and TRBJ2-7, and TRBD2 aligns with 11 junction nucleotides. V is trimmed back by 5 bases and J by 5 bases, and the junction contains 6 bases that no gene match accounts for. According to the germline V gene (reference sequence), CDR1 reads SGHKS and CDR2 reads YYEKEE. The CDR3 has 14 amino acids, counting the end cysteine and phenylalanine. The read is trimmed to its CDR3 DNA, 42 bases read in frame from base 1.